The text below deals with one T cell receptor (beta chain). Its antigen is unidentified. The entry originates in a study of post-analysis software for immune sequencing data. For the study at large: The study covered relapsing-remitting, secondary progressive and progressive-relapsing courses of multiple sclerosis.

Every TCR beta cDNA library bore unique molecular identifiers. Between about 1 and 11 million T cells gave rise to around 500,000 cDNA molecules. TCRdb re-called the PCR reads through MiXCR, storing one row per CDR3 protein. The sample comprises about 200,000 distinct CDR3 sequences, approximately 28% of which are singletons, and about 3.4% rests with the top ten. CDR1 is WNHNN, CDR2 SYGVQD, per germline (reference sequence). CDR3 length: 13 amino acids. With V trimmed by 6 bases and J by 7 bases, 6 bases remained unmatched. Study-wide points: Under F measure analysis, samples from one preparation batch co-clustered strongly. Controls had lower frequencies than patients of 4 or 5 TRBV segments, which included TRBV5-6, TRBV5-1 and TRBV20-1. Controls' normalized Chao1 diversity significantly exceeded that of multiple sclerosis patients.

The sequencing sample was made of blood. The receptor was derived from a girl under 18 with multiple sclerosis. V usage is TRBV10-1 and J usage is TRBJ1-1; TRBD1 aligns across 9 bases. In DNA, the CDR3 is TGCGCCAGCAGAGGACAGGGGCATAGTGAAGCTTTCTTT. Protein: CASRGQGHSEAFF.